This T cell receptor beta chain was identified during a study of T cell responses to AZD1222 COVID-19 vaccine. With regard to this clone: Its antigen remains unidentified.

Profiling relied on immunoSEQ multiplex PCR, and the TCRdb table lists in-frame clones only, not all of them. The sample records approximately 200,000 clones, around 94% being singletons. General observations from the study: With dominance at 160-218 and 743-854, vaccine-associated CD4 TCRs spanned spike.

The CDR3 runs to 14 residues. Trimming took off 5 bases at V and 6 bases at J, with 16 bases between the two ends. Germline CDR1 MNHEY, CDR2 SMNVEV (reference sequence). The V call is TRBV27, the J call TRBJ1-1; D might be TRBD1 (6 bases). The receptor's source is an adult who received the MenACWY meningococcal vaccine as a control. The sequencing here drew on peripheral blood, taken 28 days after the second dose of the MenACWY control vaccine. In nucleotides, the CDR3 is TGTGCCAGCAGTACCGGGGACGAGGGGGCTGAAGCTTTCTTT. Translation gives CASSTGDEGAEAFF.